This T cell receptor beta chain was recorded in a study of cytotoxic CD8 clonotypes in ibrutinib-treated CLL. Study-wide background: Within the patient group, roughly 12 were relapsed/refractory and approximately 16 treatment-naive, and 17 were IGHV unmutated. Among patients, about 24 responded partially and 2 completely; some 15 then stayed remitted and roughly 12 progressed after median 68 months.

Per the germline V gene, CDR1 is MNHNY and CDR2 is SVGAGI (reference sequence). CDR3 size: 10 residues. Study-wide findings and caveats: Stable or contracted on treatment, public clonotypes were also uncommon.

In regard to this clone: The antigen remains unidentified. A junction boundary mismatches the germline segment, possibly from a read error.

With sequencing, the targeted depth ranged from 1 in 200,000 to 1 in 1 million T cells. The table came from immunoSEQ multiplex PCR; TCRdb's copy has only in-frame clones and leaves some out. The sample gives 130,000 or so clones, approximately 80% of which show up once; roughly 3.1% is in the top ten. This specimen was PBMCs, taken after 24 months of ibrutinib treatment. The source of this sequence is a human donor with chronic lymphocytic leukemia. The V gene is TRBV6-6, the J gene TRBJ2-1, with 7 bases matching TRBD2. The CDR3: CSAGYNEQFF. The CDR3 DNA is TGCTCAGCGGGATACAATGAGCAGTTCTTC.